The subject of this entry is one T cell receptor beta chain. The antigen is unknown. The data were taken from a study of vaccination and CD4 T cells after COVID-19. Once obtained from cultured CD4+ T cells, the DNA was sequenced using the Oncomine TCR Beta short-read assay. TCRdb fed the PCR reads into MiXCR, producing one record per CDR3 protein. The sample holds about 10,000 distinct CDR3 sequences, about 60% seen once. Germline V gene data show CDR1 as SNHLY and CDR2 as FYNNEI. The CDR3 is made up of 14 amino acids. V lost 6 bases to trimming and J lost 5 bases; unmatched junction nucleotides: 4. Treatment here: roughly 10-day PBMC culture with coronavirus spike peptide pools or control peptides (ViraFEST assay).

The origin of this receptor is a human donor who had recovered from COVID-19. Sample: CD4+ T cells from blood, cultured in vitro. V is TRBV2 and J is TRBJ2-5, with TRBD2 matching over 12 bases. CDR3 sequence (DNA): TGTGCCAGCAGCTTTGGGACTAGCGGGGAGACCCAGTACTTC. It codes for CASSFGTSGETQYF.